The TCR beta chain described here comes from a study of identical twins. At least ten counts were recorded for this clonotype. Its antigen remains unknown. Each cDNA held unique molecular identifiers, and template switching gave it a universal primer site. TCRdb independently ran MiXCR on the 5' RACE reads; one entry per CDR3 protein. The sample carries 550,000 to 700,000 distinct CDR3 sequences, 21% recorded once. CDR3 length: 11 amino acids. Trimming shortened V by 6 bases and J by 3 bases, and 6 bases separated the two germline ends. Findings and limits, study-wide: The authors noted that invariant MAIT and iNKT cells could partly confound zero-insertion analyses.

These data also featured in a second study, about T cells expressing NK-cell markers. Turning to that study: Similarly, these clonotypes led the CD3+CD56-NKG2C+ fraction as well in a few donors.

The sample was PBMCs. The clonotype originates from a young woman in good health. The chain has TRBV12-3 or TRBV12-4 and TRBJ2-7; D uncertain. As DNA, the CDR3 is TGTGCCAGCAGCACTAACTACGAGCAGTACTTC. Translating it yields CASSTNYEQYF.